The 9 T cell receptor beta chains reported below all come from one sample, sequenced in a study of shared clonotypes between healthy human individuals. Method: immunoSEQ multiplex PCR; TCRdb's copy keeps in-frame clones and lacks some. The table has about 480,000 clones, 60% to 85% seen once. Sequencing was done on a sample of PBMCs. These receptors were collected from a middle-aged woman in good health. Some clones in this sample may be carry-over from other donors' samples.

The V and J genes are TRBV10-2 and TRBJ1-5; D not certain. Trimming removed 2 bases from V and 2 bases from J, with 13 bases in between. The CDR3 has 16 amino acids. Per the germline V gene, CDR1 is WSHSY and CDR2 is SAAADI. The CDR3 DNA follows: TGCGCCAGCAGTGAGCCCCACCCGTTGGGCAATCAGCCCCAGCATTTT. Translation gives CASSEPHPLGNQPQHF.

V is TRBV2 and J is TRBJ2-7, with 7 bases identical to TRBD2. Germline V gives CDR1 SNHLY, CDR2 FYNNEI. V lost 2 bases, J lost 6 bases, and 7 bases stayed unmatched. The CDR3 has 14 residues. CDR3 in amino acids: CASSEWEGEAEQYF. The CDR3 DNA is TGTGCCAGCAGTGAATGGGAGGGAGAGGCCGAGCAGTACTTC. The full variable domain, its missing parts supplied by reference TRBV2 and TRBJ2-7, is EPEVTQTPSHQVTQMGQEVILRCVPISNHLYFYWYRQILGQKVEFLVSFYNNEISEKSEIFDDQFSVERPDGSNFTLKIRSTKLEDSAMYFCASSEWEGEAEQYFGPGTRLTVT.

The V and J genes are TRBV6-5 and TRBJ2-1; D possibly corresponds to TRBD1 (6 bases). V shed 0 bases and J shed 3 bases, with 12 bases lying between them. Per the germline V gene, CDR1 is MNHEY and CDR2 is SVGAGI. CDR3 length equals 16 residues. The CDR3 coding sequence is TGTGCCAGCAGTTACTCGATCACGGACAGCTACAATGAGCAGTTCTTC. This codes for CASSYSITDSYNEQFF.

The chain carries TRBV9 and TRBJ2-3; the D gene is possibly TRBD2 (5 bases). Looked up from germline, CDR1 is SGDLS and CDR2 is YYNGEE. V lost 7 bases and J lost 4, with 16 bases in between. The CDR3 sequence is 14 residues long. The CDR3 loop reads CASQKSGIADTQYF. For the CDR3, the DNA is TGTGCCAGCCAGAAAAGCGGTATCGCAGATACGCAGTATTTT.

This clone was counted only a few times. V usage is TRBV9 and J usage is TRBJ2-3; D ambiguous. Germline V gene sequence: CDR1 SGDLS, CDR2 YYNGEE. V lost 3 bases and J 2 bases, leaving 10 bases between the germline ends. The CDR3 runs 14 residues. CDR3 in amino acids: CASSALPNTDTQYF. The CDR3 coding sequence is TGTGCCAGCAGCGCGCTCCCCAACACAGATACGCAGTATTTT.

The chain recombines TRBV5-4 with TRBJ2-3; TRBD1 aligns across 9 bases. After removal of 4 bases from V and 0 bases from J, the junction contained 3 bases not matched to a gene. The CDR3 is 15 residues long. Germline V lookup: CDR1 SGHNT, CDR2 YYREEE (reference sequence). The CDR3 DNA sequence: TGTGCCAGCAGCCTACAGGGGGCGAGCACAGATACGCAGTATTTT. Translating gives CASSLQGASTDTQYF.

This clone was seen only a few times. The CDR3 DNA is TGTGCCTGGAACCCTCTGGGGACTAGCGCGGGAGGTGAGCAGTTCTTC. Translated: CAWNPLGTSAGGEQFF. V usage is TRBV30 and J usage is TRBJ2-1; TRBD2 matches 10 bases. The CDR3 loop spans 16 amino acids. V was pared by 4 bases and J by 9 bases, with 15 bases of the junction left unmatched. Per germline, CDR1 GTSNPN and CDR2 SVGIG (reference sequence).

This clone came up a few times. The chain joins TRBV7-6 to TRBJ2-7; D is tentatively TRBD1 or TRBD2 (6 bases each). Germline CDR1 SGHVS, CDR2 FNYEAQ. The V gene lost 4 bases and the J gene lost 7 bases, with 14 bases spanning the gap. CDR3 size: 13 residues. The CDR3 protein is CASSSNRDLEQYF. The CDR3 bases are TGTGCCAGCAGCTCCAACAGGGACTTGGAGCAGTACTTC.

This clone has only one observation. J is TRBJ2-5 and V is TRBV2, with 9 bases fitting TRBD1. Trimming cost V 6 bases and J 5 bases; bases outside gene matches: 10. Germline CDR1 is SNHLY and CDR2 is FYNNEI. The length of the CDR3 is 15 residues. CDR3 residues: CASSQQGAYRETQYF. CDR3 nucleotide sequence: TGTGCCAGCAGCCAACAGGGGGCTTATCGGGAGACCCAGTACTTC.